The sequence of this T cell receptor (beta chain) was determined in a study of identical twins. General study points: Memory repertoires showed no such pattern, whereas abundant cord blood beta clonotypes carried fewer insertions.

Trimming cost V 4 bases and J 1 base, with 11 bases left between them. Germline CDR1 reads LNHDA; CDR2 reads SQIVND (reference sequence). This CDR3 is built from 16 residues. This clonotype was counted only a few times. The antigen is not known. Template switching created a universal primer site, and the cDNA included unique molecular identifiers. MiXCR, applied by TCRdb to the 5' RACE reads, yields one record per CDR3 protein. The table shows about 150,000 distinct CDR3 sequences, with 3.5% occurring only once. The chain uses TRBV19 and TRBJ2-6; weak D call: TRBD1 (5 bases). This sequence originates from a man aged 18 to 30 in good health. The source material was memory T cells sorted from blood. CDR3 DNA sequence: TGTGCCAGTAGTACAAAAGGACAATCTGGGGCCAACGTCCTGACTTTC. Translation: CASSTKGQSGANVLTF.